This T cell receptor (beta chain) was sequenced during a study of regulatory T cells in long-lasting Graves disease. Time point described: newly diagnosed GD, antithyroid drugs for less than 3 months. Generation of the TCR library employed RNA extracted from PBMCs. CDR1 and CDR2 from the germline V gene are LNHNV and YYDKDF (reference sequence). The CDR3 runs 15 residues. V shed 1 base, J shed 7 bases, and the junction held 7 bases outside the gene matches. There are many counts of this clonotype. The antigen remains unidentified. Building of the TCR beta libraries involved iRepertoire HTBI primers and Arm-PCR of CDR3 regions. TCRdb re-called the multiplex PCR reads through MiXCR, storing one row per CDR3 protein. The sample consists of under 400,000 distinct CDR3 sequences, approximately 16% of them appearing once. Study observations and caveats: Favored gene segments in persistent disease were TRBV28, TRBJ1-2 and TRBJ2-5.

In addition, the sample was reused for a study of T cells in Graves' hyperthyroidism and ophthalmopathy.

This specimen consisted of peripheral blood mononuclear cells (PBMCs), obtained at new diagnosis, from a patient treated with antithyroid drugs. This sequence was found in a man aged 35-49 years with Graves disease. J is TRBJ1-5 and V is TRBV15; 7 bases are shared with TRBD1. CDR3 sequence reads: CATSRGQGILQPQHF. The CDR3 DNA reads TGTGCCACCAGCAGAGGACAGGGCATCCTCCAGCCCCAGCATTTT. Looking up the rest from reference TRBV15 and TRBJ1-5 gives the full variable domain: DAMVIQNPRYQVTQFGKPVTLSCSQTLNHNVMYWYQQKSSQAPKLLFHYYDKDFNNEADTPDNFQSRRPNTSFCFLDIRSPGLGDTAMYLCATSRGQGILQPQHFGDGTRLSIL.